The T cell receptor beta chain under discussion was sequenced for a study of blood T cell repertoires in COVID-19. Profiled with immunoSEQ multiplex PCR; TCRdb holds only in-frame clones, not every one. The data show some 70,000 clones, roughly 80% seen once. CDR1 is SGHRS and CDR2 is YFSETQ in the germline V gene. The length of the CDR3 is 14 residues. The ends lost 4 bases at V and 3 bases at J; junction bases unmatched: 6. The gene calls are TRBV5-1 and TRBJ1-1; 7 bases align to TRBD1. The specimen was peripheral blood. The TCR comes from a woman aged 65 to 85 with acute or convalescent COVID-19. The CDR3 sequence: CASSPDRVDTEAFF. CDR3 coding DNA: TGCGCCAGCAGCCCCGACAGGGTTGACACTGAAGCTTTCTTT.